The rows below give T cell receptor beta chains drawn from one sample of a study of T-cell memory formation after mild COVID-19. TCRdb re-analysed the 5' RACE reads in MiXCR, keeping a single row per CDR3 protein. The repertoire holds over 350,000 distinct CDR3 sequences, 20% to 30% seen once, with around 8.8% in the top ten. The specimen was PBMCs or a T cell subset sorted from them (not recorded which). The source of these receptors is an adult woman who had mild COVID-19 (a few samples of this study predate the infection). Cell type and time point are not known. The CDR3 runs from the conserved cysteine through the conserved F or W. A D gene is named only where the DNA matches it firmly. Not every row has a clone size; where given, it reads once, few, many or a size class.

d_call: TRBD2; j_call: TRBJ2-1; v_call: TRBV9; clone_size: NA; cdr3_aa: CASSPRTSGSGYNEQFF; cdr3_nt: TGTGCCAGCAGCCCGAGGACTAGCGGGAGCGGGTACAATGAGCAGTTCTTC
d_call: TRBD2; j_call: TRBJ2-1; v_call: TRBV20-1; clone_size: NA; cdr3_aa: CSASLAGFDNEQFF; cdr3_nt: TGCAGTGCTTCTCTAGCGGGGTTTGACAATGAGCAGTTCTTC
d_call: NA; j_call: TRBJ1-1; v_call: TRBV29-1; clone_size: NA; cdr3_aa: CTLSGPNTEAFF; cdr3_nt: TGCACCCTGTCCGGGCCGAACACTGAAGCTTTCTTT
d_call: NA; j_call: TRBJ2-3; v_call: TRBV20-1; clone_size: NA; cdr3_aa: CSGGIQFSTDTQYF; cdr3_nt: TGCAGTGGTGGCATACAATTTAGCACAGATACGCAGTATTTT
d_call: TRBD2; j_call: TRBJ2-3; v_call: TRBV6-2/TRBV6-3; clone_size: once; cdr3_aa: CASSSEALAGGFTDTQYF; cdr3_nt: TGTGCCAGCAGTTCCGAAGCCTTAGCGGGGGGGTTCACAGATACGCAGTATTTT
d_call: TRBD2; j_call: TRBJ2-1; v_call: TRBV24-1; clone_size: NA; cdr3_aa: CATSDNGGGRKVEQFF; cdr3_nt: TGTGCCACCAGTGATAATGGGGGCGGGAGGAAGGTTGAGCAGTTCTTC
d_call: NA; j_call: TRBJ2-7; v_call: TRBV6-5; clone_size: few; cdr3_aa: CASSPRTVPYEQYF; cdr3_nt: TGTGCCAGCAGTCCGCGGACAGTCCCCTACGAGCAGTACTTC
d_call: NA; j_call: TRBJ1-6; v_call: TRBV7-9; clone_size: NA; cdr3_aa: CASSLGGAVASPLHF; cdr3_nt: TGTGCCAGCAGCTTAGGTGGGGCCGTAGCTTCACCCCTCCACTTT
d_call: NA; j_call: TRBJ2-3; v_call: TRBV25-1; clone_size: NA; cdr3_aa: CASGDGTTDTQYF; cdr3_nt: TGTGCCAGCGGGGACGGGACCACAGATACGCAGTATTTT
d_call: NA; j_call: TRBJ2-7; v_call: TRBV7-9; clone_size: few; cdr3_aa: CASSKILEQYF; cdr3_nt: TGTGCCAGCAGCAAGATTTTGGAGCAGTACTTC
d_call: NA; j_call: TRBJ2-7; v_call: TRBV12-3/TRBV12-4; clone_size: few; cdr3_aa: CASSPRVGRTGNSYEQYF; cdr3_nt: TGTGCCAGCAGTCCCCGGGTGGGAAGAACAGGGAACTCCTACGAGCAGTACTTC
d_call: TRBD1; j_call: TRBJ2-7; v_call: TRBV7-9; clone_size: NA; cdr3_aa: CASSPDRDSTYEQYF; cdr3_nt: TGTGCCAGCAGTCCGGACAGGGACTCAACCTACGAGCAGTACTTC
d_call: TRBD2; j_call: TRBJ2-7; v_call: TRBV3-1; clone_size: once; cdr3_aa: CASSQVLAGASSYEQYF; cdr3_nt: TGTGCCAGCAGCCAAGTCCTAGCGGGAGCCTCATCCTACGAGCAGTACTTC
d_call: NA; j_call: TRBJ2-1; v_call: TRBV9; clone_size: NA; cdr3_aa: CASSVGGGTYNEQFF; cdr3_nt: TGTGCCAGCAGCGTAGGAGGGGGGACGTACAATGAGCAGTTCTTC
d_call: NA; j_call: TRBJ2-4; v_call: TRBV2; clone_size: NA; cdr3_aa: CASSEADLPIDIQYF; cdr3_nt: TGTGCCAGCAGTGAAGCGGACTTACCAATAGACATTCAGTACTTC
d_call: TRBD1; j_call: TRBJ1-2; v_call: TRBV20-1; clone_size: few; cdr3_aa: CSARVPDRGNYGYTF; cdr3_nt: TGCAGTGCTAGAGTCCCGGACAGGGGGAACTATGGCTACACCTTC
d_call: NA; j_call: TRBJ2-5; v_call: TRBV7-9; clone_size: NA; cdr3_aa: CASRGAQWGDQETQYF; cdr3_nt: TGTGCCAGCAGAGGGGCACAGTGGGGGGACCAAGAGACCCAGTACTTC
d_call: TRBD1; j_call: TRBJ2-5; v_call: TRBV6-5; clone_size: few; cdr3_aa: CASSRPGQAETQYF; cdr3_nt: TGTGCCAGCAGCCGACCGGGACAGGCAGAGACCCAGTACTTC
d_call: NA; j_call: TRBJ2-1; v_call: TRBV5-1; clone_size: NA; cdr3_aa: CASSLAPDLHNEQFF; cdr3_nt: TGCGCCAGCAGCTTGGCTCCTGATCTCCACAATGAGCAGTTCTTC
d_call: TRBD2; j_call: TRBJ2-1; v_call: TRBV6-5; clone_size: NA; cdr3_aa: CASSLSRGGAYNEQFF; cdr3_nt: TGTGCCAGCAGTTTGAGTCGGGGGGGCGCCTACAATGAGCAGTTCTTC
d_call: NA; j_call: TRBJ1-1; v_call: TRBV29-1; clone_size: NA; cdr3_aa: CSVETLGSEAFF; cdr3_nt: TGCAGCGTTGAGACACTGGGGTCTGAAGCTTTCTTT
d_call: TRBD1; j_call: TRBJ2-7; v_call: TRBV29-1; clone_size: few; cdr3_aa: CSVGTGGREQYF; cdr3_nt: TGCAGCGTTGGGACAGGGGGCCGCGAGCAGTACTTC
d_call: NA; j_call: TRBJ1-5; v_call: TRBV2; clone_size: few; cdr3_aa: CASRGDRRRYNQPQHF; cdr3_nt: TGTGCCAGCAGAGGAGATCGACGGAGGTACAATCAGCCCCAGCATTTT
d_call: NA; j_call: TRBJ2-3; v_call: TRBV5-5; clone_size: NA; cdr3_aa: CASSLDRYTQYF; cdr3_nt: TGTGCCAGCAGCTTGGACAGATATACGCAGTATTTT
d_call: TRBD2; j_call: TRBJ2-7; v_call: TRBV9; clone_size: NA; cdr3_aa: CASSVEAGGPGEQYF; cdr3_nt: TGTGCCAGCAGCGTAGAAGCGGGAGGGCCCGGCGAGCAGTACTTC
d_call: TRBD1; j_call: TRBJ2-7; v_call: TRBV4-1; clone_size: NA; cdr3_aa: CASSPETGAYEQYF; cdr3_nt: TGCGCCAGCAGCCCCGAGACAGGGGCCTACGAGCAGTACTTC
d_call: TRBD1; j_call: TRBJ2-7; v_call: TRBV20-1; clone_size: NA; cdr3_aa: CSAFRDSRYEQYF; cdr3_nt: TGCAGTGCTTTCCGGGACAGCCGTTACGAGCAGTACTTC
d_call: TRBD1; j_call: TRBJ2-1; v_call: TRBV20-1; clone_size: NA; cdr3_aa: CSAYLTGKRSYNEQFF; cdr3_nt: TGCAGTGCTTATTTGACAGGGAAACGCTCCTACAATGAGCAGTTCTTC
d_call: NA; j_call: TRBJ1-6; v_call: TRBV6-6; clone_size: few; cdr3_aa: CASRNGGSYNSPLHF; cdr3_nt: TGTGCCAGCAGGAACGGGGGGTCCTATAATTCACCCCTCCACTTT
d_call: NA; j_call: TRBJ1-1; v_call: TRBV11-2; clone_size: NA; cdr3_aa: CASSLGDGYAEAFF; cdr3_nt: TGTGCCAGCAGCTTAGGGGACGGTTACGCTGAAGCTTTCTTT
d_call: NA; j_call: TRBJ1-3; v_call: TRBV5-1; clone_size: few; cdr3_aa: CASSSGQSSGNTIYF; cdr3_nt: TGCGCCAGCAGCTCAGGACAGAGCTCTGGAAACACCATATATTTT
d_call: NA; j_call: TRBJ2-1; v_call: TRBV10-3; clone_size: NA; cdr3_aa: CAISDLGYNEQFF; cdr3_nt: TGTGCCATCAGTGACCTAGGTTACAATGAGCAGTTCTTC
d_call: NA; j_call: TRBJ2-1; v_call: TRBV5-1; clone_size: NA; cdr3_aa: CASSLGGGSSPEQFF; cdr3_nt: TGCGCCAGCAGCTTGGGTGGAGGGAGCTCCCCCGAGCAGTTCTTC
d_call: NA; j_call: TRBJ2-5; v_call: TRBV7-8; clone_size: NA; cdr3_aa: CASSLGVRGKETQYF; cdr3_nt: TGTGCCAGCAGCTTAGGGGTCCGGGGCAAAGAGACCCAGTACTTC
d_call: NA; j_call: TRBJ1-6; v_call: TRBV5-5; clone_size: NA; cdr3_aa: CASSFRQSLDLAALHF; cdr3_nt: TGTGCCAGCAGCTTTCGACAGTCCCTCGATCTCGCGGCCCTCCACTTT
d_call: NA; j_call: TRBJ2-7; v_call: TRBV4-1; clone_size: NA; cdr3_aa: CASSLGWAVGIYEQYF; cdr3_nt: TGCGCCAGCAGCCTCGGATGGGCCGTTGGAATCTACGAGCAGTACTTC
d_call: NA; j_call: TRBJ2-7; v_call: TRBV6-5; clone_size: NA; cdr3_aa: CASSYSSIYEQYF; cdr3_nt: TGTGCCAGCAGTTACTCGAGCATATACGAGCAGTACTTC
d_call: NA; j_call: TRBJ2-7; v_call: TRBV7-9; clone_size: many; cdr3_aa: CASSSGGSYEQYF; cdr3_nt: TGTGCCAGCAGCTCGGGCGGGTCCTACGAGCAGTACTTC
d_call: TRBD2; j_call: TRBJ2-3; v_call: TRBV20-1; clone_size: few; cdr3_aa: CSAFLAGAAGSTDTQYF; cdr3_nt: TGCAGTGCTTTCTTAGCGGGGGCCGCAGGAAGCACAGATACGCAGTATTTT